This T cell receptor beta chain was obtained from a study of blood T cell repertoires in COVID-19. The overall study: COVID-19 samples, acute and convalescent, were from the United States, Italy and Spain. T cells, B-cell-depleted T cells, or PBMCs provided the cDNA or gDNA that served as material.

Authors' analysis steps: Estimation of nucleated cell counts relied on the amplification of reference gene primers. Only in-frame clones appear in the TCRdb table, and some are missing; sequencing was by immunoSEQ multiplex PCR. That table supplies the V and J calls and clone size; D and trimming were determined from the DNA. The sample includes about 44,000 clones, roughly 90% of them seen just once. The germline V gene encodes CDR1 SGHTS and CDR2 YDEGEE. Trimming pared 4 bases from V and 0 bases from J, leaving 11 bases between. The CDR3 has 15 amino acids. What was sequenced was peripheral blood. This rearrangement joins TRBV5-8 to TRBJ1-3; the D is unclear. This TCR derives from a human donor in a cohort sampled during active COVID-19. The CDR3 protein is CASSPGMGSGNTIYF. The CDR3 DNA reads TGTGCCAGCAGCCCCGGGATGGGCTCTGGAAACACCATATATTTT.